These T cell receptor beta chains were read from a single sample in a study of PD-L1 blockade in urothelial cancer. Profiled with immunoSEQ multiplex PCR; TCRdb holds only in-frame clones, not every one. The sample holds around 66,000 clones; approximately 78% are singletons and the top ten take more than 1.5%. Material: PBMCs, obtained around atezolizumab (anti-PD-L1) treatment. The receptors originated from a man between 65 and 85 years old with urothelial cancer. Each CDR3 is given with its conserved first and last residue. Fields, in order: J gene, D gene, V gene, clone size, CDR3 DNA, CDR3 protein. The D gene is left open where the match is weak. Only part of the rows carry a size: once, few, many, or a class if the clone is expanded.

TRBJ2-5,TRBD1,TRBV19,-,TGTGCCAGTAGTATAGTGGACAGGGGAGAGACCCAGTACTTC,CASSIVDRGETQYF
TRBJ2-7,TRBD1,TRBV4-1,-,TGCGCCAGCAGCCCCGGGACAGGGGAGTTCTCCTACGAGCAGTACTTC,CASSPGTGEFSYEQYF
TRBJ2-1,-,TRBV19,-,TGTGCCAGTAGTTCCAACAGGGTGACGGGGAATGAGCAGTTCTTC,CASSSNRVTGNEQFF
TRBJ2-3,TRBD2,TRBV19,once,TGTGCCACTGCGCGGGAGAGGGGCACAGATACGCAGTATTTT,CATARERGTDTQYF
TRBJ2-7,-,TRBV9,-,TGTGCCAGCAGCGTAATCGACAACTTTAACGAGCAGTACTTC,CASSVIDNFNEQYF
TRBJ2-1,-,TRBV28,-,TGTGCCAGCAGTTTAGGACTCGGTGGAGATGAGCAGTTCTTC,CASSLGLGGDEQFF
TRBJ1-3,-,TRBV7-8,once,TGTGCCAGCAGCCTTGACTCTTTCTCTGGAAACACCATATATTTT,CASSLDSFSGNTIYF
TRBJ2-3,TRBD2,TRBV5-5,once,TGTGCCAGCAGCTTCCAACTAGCGGGAGGGCAAGCAGATACGCAGTATTTT,CASSFQLAGGQADTQYF
TRBJ2-1,-,TRBV7-9,once,TGTGCCAGCAGCTCCGGGAACAATGAGCAGTTCTTC,CASSSGNNEQFF
TRBJ2-5,-,TRBV6-5,-,TGTGCCAGCAGTCGGGGGGAGACCCAGTACTTC,CASSRGETQYF
TRBJ1-2,TRBD1,TRBV5-4,-,TGTGCCAGCAGCCGGGACAGGTCCTATGGCTACACCTTC,CASSRDRSYGYTF
TRBJ1-5,-,TRBV28,medium-sized,TGTGCCAGCAATACAGGGATTCAGCCCCAGCATTTT,CASNTGIQPQHF
TRBJ2-5,TRBD2,TRBV4-3,-,TGCGCCAGCAGCCGTGAAGGGCGGCCGGGAGGGCCTAAGACCCAGTACTTC,CASSREGRPGGPKTQYF
TRBJ2-5,-,TRBV25-1,-,TGTGCCAGCAGTGTGCCTGGGACTGGGGAGACCCAGTACTTC,CASSVPGTGETQYF
TRBJ1-1,TRBD1,TRBV6-5,-,TGTGCCAGCAGTATAACAGGGGAGACTGAAGCTTTCTTT,CASSITGETEAFF
TRBJ1-2,TRBD1,TRBV15,few,TGTGCCACCAGCTTGGGACAGGAAAATGGAGGCTACACCTTC,CATSLGQENGGYTF
TRBJ2-5,-,TRBV5-1,-,TGCGCCAGCAGCCTGGACAGTCAAGAGACCCAGTACTTC,CASSLDSQETQYF
TRBJ2-1,-,TRBV5-6,-,TGTGCCAGCAGCTTGGATCAGGCTTACAATGAGCAGTTCTTC,CASSLDQAYNEQFF
TRBJ2-7,TRBD1,TRBV30,-,TGTGCCTGGAACCCCGGGACAGGGGGCCTCGAGCAGTACTTC,CAWNPGTGGLEQYF
TRBJ1-2,TRBD1,TRBV5-1,-,TGCGCCAGCAGCTTGGGACAGGGGTCCTATGGCTACACCTTC,CASSLGQGSYGYTF
TRBJ2-3,TRBD2,TRBV7-3,-,TGTGCCAGCAGCTTAACGGCGGGAGGGAAAGTGGCGCAGTATTTT,CASSLTAGGKVAQYF
TRBJ1-4,-,TRBV6-5,few,TGTGCCAGCAGTTACTCGCGGCGGGAAAAACTGTTTTTT,CASSYSRREKLFF
TRBJ2-1,TRBD2,TRBV19,-,TGTGCCAGTTTGGGGCGGGAGGGTATCAATGAGCAGTTCTTC,CASLGREGINEQFF
TRBJ2-2,-,TRBV28,-,TGTGCCAGCAGTTTAAGGGGCACCGGGGAGCTGTTTTTT,CASSLRGTGELFF
TRBJ1-1,TRBD1,TRBV6-1,-,TGTGCCAGCAGAGACGACAGGGATTCGAACACTGAAGCTTTCTTT,CASRDDRDSNTEAFF
TRBJ2-7,TRBD1,TRBV19,-,TGTGCCAGTAGTATAGGGCAGGGGGCCGACGAGCAGTACTTC,CASSIGQGADEQYF
TRBJ2-7,-,TRBV5-8,few,TGTGCCAGCAGCTTGGTAGGCGCGGCCGATACCCCCTACGAGCAGTACTTC,CASSLVGAADTPYEQYF
TRBJ2-1,TRBD2,TRBV11-3,few,TGTGCCAGCAGCTTAGGGTTGGCGGGAGCTTACAATGAGCAGTTCTTC,CASSLGLAGAYNEQFF
TRBJ2-7,-,TRBV11-3,-,TGTGCCAGCAGCCCGGCGCATACCCTAGACGAGCAGTACTTC,CASSPAHTLDEQYF
TRBJ1-5,-,TRBV11-2,few,TGTGCCAGCAGCTCGCTAGGGGGCAATCAGCCCCAGCATTTT,CASSSLGGNQPQHF
TRBJ2-1,-,TRBV6-5,-,TGTGCCAGCAGTTTTGCGCACAGGGGGGGAGATGAGCAGTTCTTC,CASSFAHRGGDEQFF
TRBJ1-5,TRBD1,TRBV19,-,TGTGCCAGTAGTCCCGGGACAGGGGTTCAGCCCCAGCATTTT,CASSPGTGVQPQHF
TRBJ1-5,TRBD1,TRBV14,-,TGTGCCAGCAGCCCCCCCCGCCAGAAGGGGGCGTTTGGAGAACGTCAGCCCCAGCATTTT,CASSPPRQKGAFGERQPQHF
TRBJ2-2,TRBD2,TRBV7-2,-,TGTGCCAGCAGCCCACTAGCGGCGAACACCGGGGAGCTGTTTTTT,CASSPLAANTGELFF
TRBJ2-7,TRBD1,TRBV15,-,TGTGCCACCAGCAGGATAACAGGGGAAACGTCCTACGAGCAGTACTTC,CATSRITGETSYEQYF
TRBJ1-2,-,TRBV9,-,TGTGCCAGCAGCGTATCGGCGGGCTACGAGGGCTACACCTTC,CASSVSAGYEGYTF
TRBJ1-2,TRBD1,TRBV29-1,-,TGCAGCGCTGATAAGACAGGGGGCGCGGGGGATGGCTACACCTTC,CSADKTGGAGDGYTF
TRBJ1-2,TRBD1,TRBV28,-,TGTGCCAGCAGCCGGGACAGGGGACTCTATGGCTACACCTTC,CASSRDRGLYGYTF
TRBJ2-3,TRBD2,TRBV29-1,-,TGCAGCGTAACAGCGGGAGTTACGAATACGCAGTATTTT,CSVTAGVTNTQYF
TRBJ1-2,-,TRBV6-1,-,TGTGCCAGCCGTGGGGCCATATGGGAGGGCTACACCTTC,CASRGAIWEGYTF
TRBJ2-3,TRBD2,TRBV19,-,TGTGCCAGTAGTACCTCGGGACTAGAGGCGCAGTATTTT,CASSTSGLEAQYF
TRBJ1-4,TRBD1,TRBV25-1,-,TGTGCCAGCAGTCTACCGGGACAGGGACATGAAAAACTGTTTTTT,CASSLPGQGHEKLFF
TRBJ1-2,TRBD1,TRBV28,-,TGTGCCAGCGGGGGACAGGGTTACGCCTATGGCTACACCTTC,CASGGQGYAYGYTF
TRBJ2-7,TRBD2,TRBV5-1,-,TGCGCCAGCAGCTTGGTTAGCGGGAGGGTTGGAGACGAGCAGTACTTC,CASSLVSGRVGDEQYF
TRBJ1-1,-,TRBV19,-,TGTGCCAGTAGTACGCTGGCGGGGGTATCGGACACTGAAGCTTTCTTT,CASSTLAGVSDTEAFF
TRBJ1-2,TRBD1,TRBV28,-,TGTGCCAGCAGTCCACAGGGGGCCCAATATGGCTATACCTTC,CASSPQGAQYGYTF
TRBJ2-5,-,TRBV9,-,TGTGCCAGCAGCCCCCTGCGGGCCCAAGAGACCCAGTACTTC,CASSPLRAQETQYF